One sample yielded the 14 T cell receptor beta chains listed below, sequenced in a study of blood T cell repertoires in COVID-19. The data were produced by immunoSEQ multiplex PCR, yet TCRdb's version contains in-frame clones alone and is incomplete. The sample yields some 380,000 clones, 81% seen once. Sequencing used peripheral blood. The receptors come from a human donor with acute or convalescent COVID-19. The donor label of this sample is uncertain.

DNA for the CDR3: TGTGCCAGCTCACCCCAGCCGGGCGGGGGAAATACAGATACGCAGTATTTT. Translating it yields CASSPQPGGGNTDTQYF. J is TRBJ2-3 and V is TRBV18; 7 bases are shared with TRBD2. The CDR3 is 17 residues long. Unmatched junction bases numbered 12, after V lost 3 bases and J lost 3 bases. Germline V CDR1 and CDR2: KGHSH, LQKENI.

This clone was recorded a few times. J is TRBJ2-6 and V is TRBV7-8, with D hard to call. There are 17 residues in the CDR3. CDR1 is SGHVS and CDR2 is FQNEAQ in the germline V gene. The V end was cut by 3 bases, the J end by 2 bases, with 14 bases between. The CDR3 region has the DNA TGTGCCAGCAGCTTCCGGAGCCGATCGGCTGGGGCCAACGTCCTGACTTTC. Translated: CASSFRSRSAGANVLTF.

The V gene is TRBV29-1, the J gene TRBJ1-2, with a tentative D call TRBD1 (5 bases). The germline gives CDR1 SQVTM, CDR2 ANQGSEA. CDR3 length: 12 amino acids. The ends were cut back, 2 bases at V and 5 bases at J, with 9 bases in the middle. The CDR3 loop is CSVETGLYGYTF. The CDR3, as DNA: TGCAGCGTTGAAACAGGCCTATATGGCTACACCTTC.

The J gene is TRBJ1-2, the V gene TRBV4-1, with D tentatively TRBD1 (5 bases). Per the germline V gene, CDR1 is MGHRA and CDR2 is YSYEKL. The CDR3 covers 14 residues. V was clipped by 4 bases and J by 4 bases, with 13 bases between them. CDR3 residues: CASSPGVGTYGYTF. CDR3 nucleotides: TGCGCCAGCAGCCCGGGGGTGGGGACCTATGGCTACACCTTC.

The chain recombines TRBV25-1 with TRBJ1-6; 9 positions match TRBD1. This CDR3 comprises 13 residues. Germline V gene sequence: CDR1 MGHDK, CDR2 SYGVNS. J lost 9 bases, V lost 6 bases, and 3 bases had no gene match. CDR3 DNA sequence: TGTGCCAGCAGGGACAGGGGTCGTTCACCCCTCCACTTT. Protein: CASRDRGRSPLHF.

There are many counts of this clone. V usage is TRBV19 and J usage is TRBJ1-5; unclear D gene. The germline V and J ends were trimmed by 5 bases and 0 bases, with 14 bases remaining between them. Germline V gene data show CDR1 as LNHDA and CDR2 as SQIVND (reference sequence). The CDR3 has 16 amino acids. The CDR3: CASSRDLAYSNQPQHF. In DNA, the CDR3 is TGTGCCAGTAGTCGGGATCTGGCGTATAGCAATCAGCCCCAGCATTTT.

This clone showed up just once. This sequence joins TRBV11-2 and TRBJ2-1, with D possibly being TRBD2 (5 bases). The CDR3 loop spans 11 amino acids. The ends were cut back, 5 bases at V and 12 bases at J, with 11 bases in the middle. Germline V gene sequence: CDR1 SGHAT, CDR2 FQNNGV. This CDR3 reads CASSKAVWQFF. The CDR3 bases are TGTGCCAGCAGCAAAGCGGTTTGGCAGTTCTTC. The whole variable domain, filled in from reference TRBV11-2 and TRBJ2-1, reads EAGVAQSPRYKIIEKRQSVAFWCNPISGHATLYWYQQILGQGPKLLIQFQNNGVVDDSQLPKDRFSAERLKGVDSTLKIQPAKLEDSAVYLCASSKAVWQFFGPGTRLTVL.

The V call is TRBV15, the J call TRBJ2-1; D uncertain. CDR3 length equals 13 residues. Germline V lookup: CDR1 LNHNV, CDR2 YYDKDF (reference sequence). V was clipped by 0 bases and J by 5 bases, with 5 bases between them. The CDR3 loop is CATSRDPDNEQFF. CDR3 sequence (DNA): TGTGCCACCAGCAGAGATCCGGACAATGAGCAGTTCTTC.

This clone has a single count. The rearrangement links TRBV9 to TRBJ1-3, with D maybe TRBD1 (6 bases). V shed 4 bases and J shed 0 bases, with 11 bases lying between them. From germline, CDR1 is SGDLS and CDR2 YYNGEE. The CDR3 is 15 amino acids. In DNA, the CDR3 is TGTGCCAGCAGCACTCAGGGGAACTCTGGAAACACCATATATTTT. This sequence encodes CASSTQGNSGNTIYF.

The chain joins TRBV7-2 to TRBJ2-7; 7 nucleotides match TRBD2. This CDR3 has 15 residues. V lost 3 bases to trimming and J lost 1 base; unmatched junction nucleotides: 6. From germline, CDR1 is SGHTA and CDR2 FQGNSA. CDR3 nucleotide sequence: TGTGCCAGCAGCTTCGGTTGGGAGGGGTCCTACGAGCAGTACTTC. This sequence encodes CASSFGWEGSYEQYF.

The chain carries TRBV6-1 and TRBJ2-5; D gene unclear. Trimming left V 2 bases short and J 2 bases short, with 6 bases between. CDR1 and CDR2 from the germline V gene are MNHNS and SASEGT. This CDR3 is built from 13 residues. The CDR3 reads CASSETPQETQYF. The CDR3 DNA is TGTGCCAGCAGTGAAACACCTCAAGAGACCCAGTACTTC.

This sequence joins TRBV11-2 and TRBJ2-1; D is possibly TRBD1 (5 bases). The CDR3 extends over 15 amino acids. Germline assignment: CDR1 SGHAT and CDR2 FQNNGV. The ends were cut back, 5 bases at V and 2 bases at J, with 13 bases in the middle. This CDR3 is CASSLYTGPYNEQFF. The CDR3 coding sequence is TGTGCCAGCAGCCTGTACACAGGCCCCTACAATGAGCAGTTCTTC.

The chain combines TRBV9 with TRBJ1-5, with D uncertain. With 3 bases removed from V and 0 bases from J, the gap between germline ends came to 7 bases. Germline loops: CDR1 SGDLS, CDR2 YYNGEE. CDR3 length: 14 residues. CDR3 amino acids: CASSAANSNQPQHF. In DNA form, the CDR3 reads TGTGCCAGCAGCGCCGCGAATAGCAATCAGCCCCAGCATTTT.

This sequence joins TRBV5-6 and TRBJ2-2; unclear D gene. The germline CDR1 and CDR2 sequences are SGHDT and YYEEEE. The CDR3 runs to 17 residues. The V end was cut by 0 bases, the J end by 2 bases, with 14 bases between. CDR3 nucleotide sequence: TGTGCCAGCAGCTTGGATTTTGGAGCGATAAACACCGGGGAGCTGTTTTTT. Translation gives CASSLDFGAINTGELFF.